This TCR beta chain is from a study of breast tumors, draining lymph nodes, adjacent tissues. This clonotype was counted only a few times. The lymph nodes were axillary draining lymph nodes from breast cancer patients. V trimming: 2 bases; J trimming: 7 bases; junction bases outside the gene matches: 13. The CDR3 consists of 16 residues. Germline CDR1 reads GTSNPN; CDR2 reads SVGIG (reference sequence). TCRdb ran MiXCR on the multiplex PCR reads and lists one entry per CDR3 protein. The sample holds some 100,000 distinct CDR3 sequences, over 20% seen once. This TCR was recovered from a female donor with breast cancer. Some clones in this sample may be carry-over from other donors' samples. The chain recombines TRBV30 with TRBJ2-1, with 8 nucleotides matching TRBD2. Sequencing used axillary lymph node tissue. CDR3 sequence: CAWSPLGLREVNEQFF. The CDR3 DNA reads TGTGCCTGGAGTCCCCTAGGTTTGCGGGAGGTAAATGAGCAGTTCTTC.